The 13 T cell receptor beta chains below come from one sample, sequenced in a study of cytotoxic CD8 clonotypes in ibrutinib-treated CLL (dated by TCRdb to the early 2020s). Preparation of the library involved the immunoSEQ multiplex PCR assay. The clones in this table, taken by TCRdb from immuneACCESS, are in-frame only. Not every clone is retained; where verified, under half of the shortfall comes from an unresolved V gene, and the cause of the rest is unknown. The sample profile shows some 9,800 clones; approximately 57% of them were found once. The top ten constitute about 18% of the sample. This sample comprised PBMCs, obtained before ibrutinib treatment. Source of these receptors: a human donor with chronic lymphocytic leukemia.

This clone came up a few times. This chain joins TRBV11-1 and TRBJ1-3; 7 bases match TRBD1. Germline trimming cut 4 bases from V and 3 bases from J; bases unmatched to any gene: 9. CDR3 length: 16 residues. Germline V gene data show CDR1 as SGHAT and CDR2 as FQDESV (reference sequence). CDR3 amino acids: CASSSVRGRLGNTIYF. For the CDR3, the DNA is TGTGCCAGCAGCTCCGTGAGGGGGCGTCTTGGAAACACCATATATTTT.

Sample share makes this clone medium-sized. The chain is built from TRBV2 and TRBJ2-7; TRBD2 matches at 9 bases. V lost 5 bases to trimming and J lost 6 bases; unmatched junction nucleotides: 8. The CDR3 sequence is 14 residues long. Germline lookup yields CDR1 SNHLY and CDR2 FYNNEI. The CDR3 region is CASSIAGGLGEQYF. DNA of the CDR3: TGTGCCAGCAGTATCGCGGGGGGGCTCGGCGAGCAGTACTTC.

This clone showed up just a few times. The chain couples TRBV5-1 to TRBJ2-2; D might be TRBD2 (6 bases). V was pared by 8 bases and J by 2 bases, with 16 bases between. CDR1 is SGHRS, CDR2 YFSETQ, per germline. This CDR3 is built from 15 residues. For the CDR3, the DNA is TGCGCCAGTCGGGACTCCCACTCTAACACCGGGGAGCTGTTTTTT. This gives the protein CASRDSHSNTGELFF.

The genes are TRBV30 and TRBJ1-3; no reliable D call. V was clipped by 4 bases and J by 4 bases, with 8 bases between them. This CDR3 contains 12 residues. CDR1 GTSNPN and CDR2 SVGIG come from the germline V gene (reference sequence). In nucleotides, the CDR3 is TGTGCCTGGACGTTGACAGGAAACACCATATATTTT. The encoded protein is CAWTLTGNTIYF.

This clone has a single count. This chain uses TRBV5-6 with TRBJ2-1; 8 bases agree with TRBD2. The CDR3 is 16 residues long. The J segment lost 4 bases and the V segment lost 3 bases, leaving 9 bases of the junction unmatched. Germline lookup yields CDR1 SGHDT and CDR2 YYEEEE. Written as DNA, the CDR3 is TGTGCCAGCAGCTGGGGGCGGACTAGCTTGTACAATGAGCAGTTCTTC. Translating it yields CASSWGRTSLYNEQFF. The whole variable domain, filled in from reference TRBV5-6 and TRBJ2-1, reads DAGVTQSPTHLIKTRGQQVTLRCSPKSGHDTVSWYQQALGQGPQFIFQYYEEEERQRGNFPDRFSGHQFPNYSSELNVNALLLGDSALYLCASSWGRTSLYNEQFFGPGTRLTVL.

The V and J genes are TRBV28 and TRBJ2-7, with 13 bases lining up with TRBD2. Germline CDR1 and CDR2: MDHEN and SYDVKM. This CDR3 is 19 amino acids long. V lost 4 bases to trimming and J lost 6 bases; unmatched junction nucleotides: 18. CDR3 amino acids: CASSSSKLAGGATGGEQYF. CDR3 in DNA: TGTGCCAGCAGTTCCAGTAAACTAGCGGGAGGGGCCACGGGGGGCGAGCAGTACTTC.

The chain uses TRBV10-3 and TRBJ2-7; TRBD1 aligns across 11 bases. The V and J ends lost 5 bases and 2 bases, in that order; junction bases with no gene match: 2. There are 14 residues in the CDR3. Germline V gene data show CDR1 as ENHRY and CDR2 as SYGVKD. DNA of the CDR3: TGTGCCATCAGTTCGGGACAGGGGGCCTACGAGCAGTACTTC. Its translation: CAISSGQGAYEQYF.

V and J are TRBV5-6 and TRBJ2-2, with D perhaps matching TRBD2 (5 bases). The CDR3 covers 15 residues. Trimming took off 1 base at V and 6 bases at J, with 13 bases between the two ends. CDR1 is SGHDT and CDR2 is YYEEEE in the germline V gene. This CDR3 reads CASSLPATSSGELFF. The CDR3 nucleotides are TGTGCCAGCAGCTTGCCGGCCACTAGTTCCGGGGAGCTGTTTTTT.

The CDR3 coding sequence is TGTGCCAGCAGCTTGGAGGCGTGGCAGGATACCGGGGAGCTGTTTTTT. Protein product: CASSLEAWQDTGELFF. V is TRBV5-5 and J is TRBJ2-2; D gene ambiguous. The CDR3 has 16 residues. Trimming stripped 0 bases from V and 5 bases from J, with 14 bases between. Germline-derived CDR1 and CDR2 are SGHKS and YYEKEE (reference sequence). Drawing the rest from reference TRBV5-5 and TRBJ2-2, the complete variable domain is DAGVTQSPTHLIKTRGQQVTLRCSPISGHKSVSWYQQVLGQGPQFIFQYYEKEERGRGNFPDRFSARQFPNYSSELNVNALLLGDSALYLCASSLEAWQDTGELFFGEGSRLTVL.

This chain connects TRBV18 to TRBJ1-2; possibly TRBD1 for D (5 bases). The CDR3 has 18 amino acids. Trimming removed 5 bases from V and 4 bases from J, with 26 bases in between. Germline V CDR1 and CDR2: KGHSH, LQKENI. Here the CDR3 DNA reads TGTGCCAGCTCAAACGAAGTCAGGGTCCCCCGTGCTATCTATGGCTACACCTTC. The encoded protein is CASSNEVRVPRAIYGYTF.

The rearrangement links TRBV15 to TRBJ2-4; 8 nucleotides agree with TRBD2. There are 21 residues in the CDR3. V trimming: 0 bases; J trimming: 0 bases; junction bases outside the gene matches: 16. Germline V lookup: CDR1 LNHNV, CDR2 YYDKDF (reference sequence). CDR3 region: CATSRDGGRLRELLAKNIQYF. The CDR3 nucleotides are TGTGCCACCAGCAGAGATGGCGGGAGGTTGAGGGAACTACTAGCCAAAAACATTCAGTACTTC.

V and J are TRBV30 and TRBJ2-7; 9 bases agree with TRBD1. The CDR3 loop spans 16 amino acids. V was clipped by 3 bases and J by 6 bases; unmatched bases: 15. Per germline, CDR1 GTSNPN and CDR2 SVGIG (reference sequence). CDR3 DNA sequence: TGTGCCTGGAGCGACGCCGGGACAGGGATGAATCGCGAGCAGTACTTC. Its translation: CAWSDAGTGMNREQYF.

This clone was seen more than once but under ten times. The chain joins TRBV19 to TRBJ2-1, with D possibly TRBD1 on 5 matching bases. V was clipped by 9 bases and J by 8 bases, with 5 bases between them. This CDR3 has 9 residues. Germline CDR1 is LNHDA and CDR2 is SQIVND (reference sequence). The CDR3 loop is CARGDEQFF. The CDR3 DNA reads TGTGCCAGAGGGGATGAGCAGTTCTTC.